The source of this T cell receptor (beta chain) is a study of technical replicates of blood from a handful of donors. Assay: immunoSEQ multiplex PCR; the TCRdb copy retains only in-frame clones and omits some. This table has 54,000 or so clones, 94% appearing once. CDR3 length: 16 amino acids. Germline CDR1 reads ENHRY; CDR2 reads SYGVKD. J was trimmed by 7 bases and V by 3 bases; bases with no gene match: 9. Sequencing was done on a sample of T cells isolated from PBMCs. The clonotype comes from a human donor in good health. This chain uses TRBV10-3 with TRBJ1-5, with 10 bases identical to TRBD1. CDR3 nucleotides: TGTGCCATCAGTGACGGGGACAGGGGCGGAGGACAGCCCCAGCATTTT. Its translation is CAISDGDRGGGQPQHF.